These T cell receptor beta chains were read from a single sample in a study of T-cell reconstitution after alpha-beta-depleted transplantation in children. TCRdb itself ran the PCR reads through MiXCR, one entry per CDR3 protein. Among 400,000 to 550,000 distinct CDR3 sequences listed, 8% to 11% were seen once. The sequencing used PBMCs, collected before TCRalphabeta/CD19-depleted stem cell transplant. The receptor set was obtained from a child aged 2 to 10 with inherited bone marrow failure, due to receive a stem cell transplant. Both conserved end residues are part of each CDR3. A D gene is named only where the DNA matches it firmly. Expanded clones get a size class; other rows say once, few or many, or leave the size out.

clone size: many
J gene: TRBJ1-2
V gene: TRBV28
D gene: -
CDR3 DNA: TGTGCCAGCAGTTTATGGTTACAGGGAACCTATGGCTACACCTTC
CDR3 protein: CASSLWLQGTYGYTF

clone size: -
J gene: TRBJ2-7
V gene: TRBV4-2
D gene: -
CDR3 DNA: TGTGCCAGCAGCCAAGAACAGGGCCCTGGATACGAGCAGTACTTC
CDR3 protein: CASSQEQGPGYEQYF

clone size: many
J gene: TRBJ1-1
V gene: TRBV5-5
D gene: TRBD1
CDR3 DNA: TGTGCCAGCAGCGACGGGACAGCGAACACTGAAGCTTTCTTT
CDR3 protein: CASSDGTANTEAFF

clone size: -
J gene: TRBJ2-5
V gene: TRBV5-4
D gene: TRBD2
CDR3 DNA: TGTGCCAGCAGCCCCGGGACTATGCAAGAGACCCAGTACTTC
CDR3 protein: CASSPGTMQETQYF

clone size: many
J gene: TRBJ1-4
V gene: TRBV11-2
D gene: -
CDR3 DNA: TGTGCCAGCGGGGACATTGGGGATGAAAAACTGTTTTTT
CDR3 protein: CASGDIGDEKLFF

clone size: many
J gene: TRBJ1-5
V gene: TRBV2
D gene: -
CDR3 DNA: TGTGCGCGGCAGTTCATCGGGCCGCTATATGACCAGCCCCAGCATTTT
CDR3 protein: CARQFIGPLYDQPQHF

clone size: -
J gene: TRBJ2-7
V gene: TRBV28
D gene: TRBD2
CDR3 DNA: TGTGCCAGCAGTTTCCCGGGGGGATTCTACGAGCAGTACTTC
CDR3 protein: CASSFPGGFYEQYF

clone size: many
J gene: TRBJ2-1
V gene: TRBV6-2/TRBV6-3
D gene: TRBD2
CDR3 DNA: TGTGCCAGCAGTCTCAGACGACCGGGACTAGCGGGAGGGCCGCTCTACAATGAGCAGTTCTTC
CDR3 protein: CASSLRRPGLAGGPLYNEQFF

clone size: few
J gene: TRBJ2-7
V gene: TRBV10-3
D gene: TRBD1
CDR3 DNA: TGTGCCATCAGTGAGTCGAACGGTTGGGAGACAGGGCCCAACAAGCAGTACTTC
CDR3 protein: CAISESNGWETGPNKQYF

clone size: many
J gene: TRBJ1-5
V gene: TRBV10-2
D gene: -
CDR3 DNA: TGCGCCAGCAGTTTTGGGGGTTCCCAGCATTTT
CDR3 protein: CASSFGGSQHF

clone size: few
J gene: TRBJ1-4
V gene: TRBV7-9
D gene: TRBD1
CDR3 DNA: TGTGCCAGCAGCTCGCCGGGACAGGTTGGAGAAAAACTGTTTTTT
CDR3 protein: CASSSPGQVGEKLFF

clone size: many
J gene: TRBJ1-2
V gene: TRBV4-3
D gene: -
CDR3 DNA: TGCGCCAGCAGCCAAGTTCACACGGGAGGGTCGCAGAACTATGGCTACACCTTC
CDR3 protein: CASSQVHTGGSQNYGYTF

clone size: many
J gene: TRBJ2-1
V gene: TRBV18
D gene: -
CDR3 DNA: TGTGCCAGCTCGCGGGACTTCCATGAGCAGTTCTTC
CDR3 protein: CASSRDFHEQFF

clone size: many
J gene: TRBJ2-3
V gene: TRBV27
D gene: TRBD2
CDR3 DNA: TGTGCCAGCAGTTTGCTCTTAGCGGGATACACAGATACGCAGTATTTT
CDR3 protein: CASSLLLAGYTDTQYF

clone size: many
J gene: TRBJ2-7
V gene: TRBV18
D gene: TRBD2
CDR3 DNA: TGCGCCAGCAGCCCTGGACTAGCGGGCTCCTACGAGCAGTACTTC
CDR3 protein: CASSPGLAGSYEQYF

clone size: many
J gene: TRBJ2-7
V gene: TRBV27
D gene: -
CDR3 DNA: TGTGCCAGCAGCTATACTGGGAGCTCCTACGAGCAGTACTTC
CDR3 protein: CASSYTGSSYEQYF